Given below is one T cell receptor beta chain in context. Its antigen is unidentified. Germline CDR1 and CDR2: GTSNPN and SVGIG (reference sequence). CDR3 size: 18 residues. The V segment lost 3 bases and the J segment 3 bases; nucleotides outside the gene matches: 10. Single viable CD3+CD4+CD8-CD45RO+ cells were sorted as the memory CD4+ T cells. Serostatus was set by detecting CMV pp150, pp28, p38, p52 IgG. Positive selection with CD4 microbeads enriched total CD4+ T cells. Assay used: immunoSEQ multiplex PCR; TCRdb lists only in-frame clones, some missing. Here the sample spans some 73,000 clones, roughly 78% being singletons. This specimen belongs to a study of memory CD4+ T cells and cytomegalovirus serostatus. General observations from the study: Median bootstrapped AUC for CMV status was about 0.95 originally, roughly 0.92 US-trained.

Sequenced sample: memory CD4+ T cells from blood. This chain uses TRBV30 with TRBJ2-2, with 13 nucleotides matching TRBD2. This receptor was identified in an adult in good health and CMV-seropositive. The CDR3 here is CAWRAGLAGDRYTGELFF. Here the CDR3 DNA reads TGTGCCTGGAGGGCCGGACTAGCGGGGGACCGATACACCGGGGAGCTGTTTTTT.